Listed below are T cell receptor beta chains from one sample, sequenced in a study of CD8 T cells in ankylosing spondylitis. TCRdb redid the calling of the 5' RACE reads with MiXCR, one entry per CDR3 protein. The repertoire holds a few hundred thousand distinct CDR3 sequences, with 20% as singletons. The sample comprised blood, either unsorted or a sorted T cell fraction (not recorded which). The receptors here all came from a male donor with ankylosing spondylitis or in good health (not recorded which). CDR3s include the opening cysteine and the closing phenylalanine or tryptophan. A D gene is named only where the DNA matches it firmly. Expanded clones are given a class, and other clones once, few, many or no size at all.

d_call | j_call | v_call | clone_size | cdr3_aa | cdr3_nt
. | TRBJ2-5 | TRBV9 | . | CASSAGRLQETQYF | TGTGCCAGCAGCGCCGGACGTCTACAAGAGACCCAGTACTTC
. | TRBJ2-7 | TRBV6-1 | . | CASRASGEAFYEQYF | TGTGCCAGCAGGGCCTCGGGGGAAGCATTCTACGAGCAGTACTTC
. | TRBJ2-2 | TRBV7-8 | once | CASSSPVTLGNTGELFF | TGTGCCAGCAGCTCCCCCGTAACACTCGGGAACACCGGGGAGCTGTTTTTT
TRBD2 | TRBJ2-1 | TRBV3-1 | few | CASSPTSGGAHEQFF | TGTGCCAGCAGCCCCACTAGCGGGGGGGCTCATGAGCAGTTCTTC
. | TRBJ1-1 | TRBV4-1 | few | CASSQNTGNTEAFF | TGCGCCAGCAGCCAAAATACAGGGAATACTGAAGCTTTCTTT
. | TRBJ2-3 | TRBV28 | . | CASSSLEGTPSTDTQYF | TGTGCCAGCAGTTCCCTAGAGGGGACCCCTAGCACAGATACGCAGTATTTT
TRBD1 | TRBJ2-1 | TRBV7-9 | . | CASSLATTGDSYNEQFF | TGTGCCAGCAGCTTAGCTACTACAGGGGACTCCTACAATGAGCAGTTCTTC
TRBD2 | TRBJ2-3 | TRBV28 | few | CASSRTGGGTDTQYF | TGTGCCAGCAGTCGAACGGGGGGGGGCACAGATACGCAGTATTTT
. | TRBJ2-1 | TRBV3-1 | . | CASSQGGETYNEQFF | TGTGCCAGCAGCCAAGGCGGGGAAACGTACAATGAGCAGTTCTTC
TRBD2 | TRBJ2-7 | TRBV11-2 | few | CASSGTSGSSYEQYF | TGTGCCAGCAGCGGGACTAGCGGAAGCTCCTACGAGCAGTACTTC
. | TRBJ2-3 | TRBV10-3 | . | CAISLTGSQTSTDTQYF | TGTGCCATCAGTCTTACAGGGTCCCAAACTAGCACAGATACGCAGTATTTT
. | TRBJ2-7 | TRBV29-1 | . | CSAGASVYEQYF | TGCAGCGCCGGGGCTAGCGTCTACGAGCAGTACTTC
. | TRBJ2-3 | TRBV7-9 | few | CATTGFDVSRTDTQYF | TGTGCCACCACCGGGTTTGACGTGTCTCGCACAGATACGCAGTATTTT
. | TRBJ2-7 | TRBV6-5 | . | CASGYGPLYEQYF | TGTGCCAGCGGATACGGGCCTTTATACGAGCAGTACTTC
. | TRBJ2-7 | TRBV7-9 | . | CASSPSGDHEQYF | TGTGCCAGCAGCCCCTCTGGGGACCACGAGCAGTACTTC
. | TRBJ2-7 | TRBV12-3/TRBV12-4 | . | CASSLGSRLEFYEQYF | TGTGCCAGCAGTTTAGGGAGCAGACTAGAGTTCTACGAGCAGTACTTC
. | TRBJ2-7 | TRBV19 | . | CASSIGFSYEQYF | TGTGCCAGTAGTATAGGATTCTCCTACGAGCAGTACTTC
. | TRBJ2-7 | TRBV7-9 | few | CASSLVGQAAYEQYF | TGTGCCAGCAGCTTAGTAGGCCAGGCAGCCTACGAGCAGTACTTC
. | TRBJ1-1 | TRBV7-8 | . | CASSLWSLNTEAFF | TGTGCCAGCAGCTTGTGGAGCCTGAACACTGAAGCTTTCTTT
. | TRBJ2-5 | TRBV12-3/TRBV12-4 | . | CASSGDSAQETQYF | TGTGCCAGCAGTGGCGACAGCGCACAAGAGACCCAGTACTTC
. | TRBJ2-3 | TRBV4-2 | . | CASSQVDRSLRYF | TGTGCCAGCAGCCAGGTTGACAGATCCCTGAGGTATTTT
. | TRBJ2-5 | TRBV15 | . | CATSRERRVIVTQYF | TGTGCCACCAGCAGAGAACGGCGGGTGATTGTGACCCAGTACTTC